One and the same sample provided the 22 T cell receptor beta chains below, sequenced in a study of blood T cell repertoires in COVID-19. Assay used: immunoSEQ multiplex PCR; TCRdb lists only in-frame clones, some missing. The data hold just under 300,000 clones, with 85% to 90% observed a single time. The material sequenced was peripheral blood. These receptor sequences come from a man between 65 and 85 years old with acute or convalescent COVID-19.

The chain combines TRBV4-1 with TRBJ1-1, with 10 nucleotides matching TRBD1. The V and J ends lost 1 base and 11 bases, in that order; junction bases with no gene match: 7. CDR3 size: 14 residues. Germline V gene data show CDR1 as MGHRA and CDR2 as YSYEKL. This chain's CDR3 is CASSQGGQGRNAFF. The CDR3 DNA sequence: TGCGCCAGCAGCCAAGGGGGACAGGGGAGGAATGCTTTCTTT.

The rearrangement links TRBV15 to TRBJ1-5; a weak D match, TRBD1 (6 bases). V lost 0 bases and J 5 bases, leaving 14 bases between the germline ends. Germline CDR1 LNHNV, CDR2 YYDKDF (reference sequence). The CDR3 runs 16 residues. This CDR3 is CATSRDATRGYQPQHF. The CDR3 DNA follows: TGTGCCACCAGCAGAGATGCTACAAGGGGGTATCAGCCCCAGCATTTT.

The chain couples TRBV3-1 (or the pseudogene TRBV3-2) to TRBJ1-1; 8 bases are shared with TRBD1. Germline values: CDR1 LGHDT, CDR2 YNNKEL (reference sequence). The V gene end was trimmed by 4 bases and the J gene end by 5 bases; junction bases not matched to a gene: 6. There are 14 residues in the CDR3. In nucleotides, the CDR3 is TGTGCCAGCAGCCCTGGGACAGGCGGGACTGAAGCTTTCTTT. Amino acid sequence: CASSPGTGGTEAFF.

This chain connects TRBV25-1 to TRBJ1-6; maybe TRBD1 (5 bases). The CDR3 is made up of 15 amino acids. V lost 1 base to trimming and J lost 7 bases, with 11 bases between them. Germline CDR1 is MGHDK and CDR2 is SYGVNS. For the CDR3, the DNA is TGTGCCAGCAGTGAATCCGGGCGGGGGAATTCACCCCTCCACTTT. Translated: CASSESGRGNSPLHF. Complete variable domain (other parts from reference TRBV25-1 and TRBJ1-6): EADIYQTPRYLVIGTGKKITLECSQTMGHDKMYWYQQDPGMELHLIHYSYGVNSTEKGDLSSESTVSRIRTEHFPLTLESARPSHTSQYLCASSESGRGNSPLHFGNGTRLTVT.

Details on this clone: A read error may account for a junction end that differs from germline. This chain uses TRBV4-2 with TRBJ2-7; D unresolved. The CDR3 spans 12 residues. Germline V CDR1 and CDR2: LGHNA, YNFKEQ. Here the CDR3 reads CASSQEPAERYF. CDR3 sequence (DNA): TGTGCCAGCAGCCAAGAACCGGCCGAGCGGTACTTC.

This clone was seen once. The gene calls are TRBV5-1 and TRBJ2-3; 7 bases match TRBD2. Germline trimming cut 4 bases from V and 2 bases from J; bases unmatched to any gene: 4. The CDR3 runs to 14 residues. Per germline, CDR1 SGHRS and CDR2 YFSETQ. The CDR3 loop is CASSPGTTTDTQYF. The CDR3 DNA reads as TGCGCCAGCAGCCCCGGGACTACCACAGATACGCAGTATTTT.

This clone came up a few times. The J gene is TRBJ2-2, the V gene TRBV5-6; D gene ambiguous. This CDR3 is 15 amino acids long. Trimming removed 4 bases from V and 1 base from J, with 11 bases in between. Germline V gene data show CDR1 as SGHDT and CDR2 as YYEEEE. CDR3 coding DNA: TGTGCCAGCAGCACGCTGGGCAGGAACACCGGGGAGCTGTTTTTT. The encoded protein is CASSTLGRNTGELFF. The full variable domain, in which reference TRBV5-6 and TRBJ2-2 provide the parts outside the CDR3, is DAGVTQSPTHLIKTRGQQVTLRCSPKSGHDTVSWYQQALGQGPQFIFQYYEEEERQRGNFPDRFSGHQFPNYSSELNVNALLLGDSALYLCASSTLGRNTGELFFGEGSRLTVL.

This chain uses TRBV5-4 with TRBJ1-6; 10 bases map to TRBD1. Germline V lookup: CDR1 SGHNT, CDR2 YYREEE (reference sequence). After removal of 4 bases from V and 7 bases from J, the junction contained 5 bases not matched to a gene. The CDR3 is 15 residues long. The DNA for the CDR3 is TGTGCCAGCAGCGAGGGACAGGGGCGGAATTCACCCCTCCACTTT. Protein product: CASSEGQGRNSPLHF.

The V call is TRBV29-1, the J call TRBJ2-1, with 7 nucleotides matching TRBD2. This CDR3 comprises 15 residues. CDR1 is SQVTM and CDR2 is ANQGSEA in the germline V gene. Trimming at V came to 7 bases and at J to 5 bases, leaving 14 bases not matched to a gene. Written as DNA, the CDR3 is TGCAGCGCCGGGGGAGGGAAGAGGGTAGACAATGAGCAGTTCTTC. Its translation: CSAGGGKRVDNEQFF.

The CDR3 loop is CASSLYRTGNSPLHF. The CDR3 DNA follows: TGTGCCAGCAGTTTGTACAGAACAGGAAATTCACCCCTCCACTTT. The chain carries TRBV2 and TRBJ1-6; D possibly corresponds to TRBD1 (5 bases). Germline V gives CDR1 SNHLY, CDR2 FYNNEI. The CDR3 covers 15 residues. V dropped 5 bases and J dropped 7 bases, with 15 bases sitting between them.

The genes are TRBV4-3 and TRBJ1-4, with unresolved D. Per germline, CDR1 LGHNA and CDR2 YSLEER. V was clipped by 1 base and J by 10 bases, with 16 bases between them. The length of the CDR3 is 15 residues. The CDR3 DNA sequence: TGCGCCAGCAGCCAAGTAAGAGGTGCCCTTGGAAAACTGTTTTTT. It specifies CASSQVRGALGKLFF.

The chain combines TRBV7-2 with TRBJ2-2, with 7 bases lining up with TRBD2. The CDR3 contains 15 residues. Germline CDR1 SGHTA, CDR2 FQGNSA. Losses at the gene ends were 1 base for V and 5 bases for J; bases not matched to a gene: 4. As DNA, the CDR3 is TGTGCCAGCAGCTTAGAGGCGGGGGTTACCGGGGAGCTGTTTTTT. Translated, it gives CASSLEAGVTGELFF. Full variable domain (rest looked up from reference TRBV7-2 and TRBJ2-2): GAGVSQSPSNKVTEKGKDVELRCDPISGHTALYWYRQSLGQGLEFLIYFQGNSAPDKSGLPSDRFSAERTGGSVSTLTIQRTQQEDSAVYLCASSLEAGVTGELFFGEGSRLTVL.

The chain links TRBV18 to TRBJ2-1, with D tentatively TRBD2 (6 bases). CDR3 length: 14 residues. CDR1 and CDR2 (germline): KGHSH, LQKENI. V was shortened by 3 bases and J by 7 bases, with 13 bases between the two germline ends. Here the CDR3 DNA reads TGTGCCAGCTCACCCGGGTCGGCGGGGAATGAGCAGTTCTTC. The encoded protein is CASSPGSAGNEQFF. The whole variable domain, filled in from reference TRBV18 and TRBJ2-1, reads NAGVMQNPRHLVRRRGQEARLRCSPMKGHSHVYWYRQLPEEGLKFMVYLQKENIIDESGMPKERFSAEFPKEGPSILRIQQVVRGDSAAYFCASSPGSAGNEQFFGPGTRLTVL.

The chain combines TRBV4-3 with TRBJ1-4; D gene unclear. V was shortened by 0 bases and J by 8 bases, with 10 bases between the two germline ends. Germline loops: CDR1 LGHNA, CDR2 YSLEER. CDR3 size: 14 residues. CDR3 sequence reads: CASSQDLQTEKLFF. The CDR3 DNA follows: TGCGCCAGCAGCCAAGATTTGCAGACAGAAAAACTGTTTTTT.

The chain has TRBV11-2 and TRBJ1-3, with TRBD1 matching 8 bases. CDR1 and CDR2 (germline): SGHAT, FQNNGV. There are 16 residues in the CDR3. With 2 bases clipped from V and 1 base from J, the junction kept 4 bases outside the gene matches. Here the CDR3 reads CASSLTDRGSGNTIYF. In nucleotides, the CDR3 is TGTGCCAGCAGCTTAACAGACAGGGGTTCTGGAAACACCATATATTTT. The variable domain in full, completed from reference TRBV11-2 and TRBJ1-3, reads EAGVAQSPRYKIIEKRQSVAFWCNPISGHATLYWYQQILGQGPKLLIQFQNNGVVDDSQLPKDRFSAERLKGVDSTLKIQPAKLEDSAVYLCASSLTDRGSGNTIYFGEGSWLTVV.

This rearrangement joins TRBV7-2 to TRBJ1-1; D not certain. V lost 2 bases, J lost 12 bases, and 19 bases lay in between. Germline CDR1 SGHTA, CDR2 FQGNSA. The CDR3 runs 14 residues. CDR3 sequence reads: CASSLRSRFPEPFF. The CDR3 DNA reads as TGTGCCAGCAGCTTAAGGTCGAGGTTCCCTGAGCCTTTCTTT.

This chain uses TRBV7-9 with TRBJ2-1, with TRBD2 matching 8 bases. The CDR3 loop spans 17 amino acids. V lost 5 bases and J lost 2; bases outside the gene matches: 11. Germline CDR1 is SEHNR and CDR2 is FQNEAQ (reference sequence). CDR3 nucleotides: TGTGCCAGCAGCCGACTGACTAGCGCCGATACCTACAATGAGCAGTTCTTC. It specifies CASSRLTSADTYNEQFF.

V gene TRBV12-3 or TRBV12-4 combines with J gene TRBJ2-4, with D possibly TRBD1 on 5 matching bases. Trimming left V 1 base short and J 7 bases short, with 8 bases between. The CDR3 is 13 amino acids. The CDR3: CASSLVGVNIQYF. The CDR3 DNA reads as TGTGCCAGCAGTTTAGTAGGGGTGAACATTCAGTACTTC.

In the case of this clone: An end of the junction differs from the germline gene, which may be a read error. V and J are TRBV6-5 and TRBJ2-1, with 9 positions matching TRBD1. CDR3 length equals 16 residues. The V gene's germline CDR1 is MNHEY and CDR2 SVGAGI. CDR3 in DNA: TGTGCCAGCAGTTACTTCGGGACAGGGTCTAGGAATGGGCAGTTCTTC. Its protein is CASSYFGTGSRNGQFF.

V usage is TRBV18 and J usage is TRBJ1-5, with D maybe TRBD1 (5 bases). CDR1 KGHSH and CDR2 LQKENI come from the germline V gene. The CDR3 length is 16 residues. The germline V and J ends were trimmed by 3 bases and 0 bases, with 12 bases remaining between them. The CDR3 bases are TGTGCCAGCTCACCGTGGGGCCTTGATAGCAATCAGCCCCAGCATTTT. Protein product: CASSPWGLDSNQPQHF.

This chain's CDR3 is CASSTGTLAFGYTF. The CDR3 nucleotides are TGTGCCAGCAGTACCGGGACTTTGGCCTTTGGCTACACCTTC. This sequence joins TRBV6-2 or TRBV6-3 and TRBJ1-2; perhaps TRBD1 as D (5 bases). CDR1 and CDR2 from the germline V gene are MNHEY and SVGEGT. V was shortened by 5 bases and J by 7 bases, with 17 bases between the two germline ends. The CDR3 consists of 14 residues.

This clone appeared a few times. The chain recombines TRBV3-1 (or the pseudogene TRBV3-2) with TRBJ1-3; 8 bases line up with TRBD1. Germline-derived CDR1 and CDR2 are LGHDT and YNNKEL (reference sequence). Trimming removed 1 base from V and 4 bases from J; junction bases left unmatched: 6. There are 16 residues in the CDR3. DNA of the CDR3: TGTGCCAGCAGCCAAGGCAGGGGGCCCCTCGGAAACACCATATATTTT. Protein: CASSQGRGPLGNTIYF.